This T cell receptor beta chain was recovered during a study of T cells in Graves' hyperthyroidism and ophthalmopathy. Study observations and caveats: Also found in blood were most expanded thyroid clonotypes above 0.001. Ophthalmopathy and stable hyperthyroidism were told apart by a 13 V-J model.

Diagnosing involved the use of clinical symptoms, serum thyroxine and TRAb, thyroid ultrasound and orbital computed tomography. Cells are PBMCs isolated from 10 ml of fresh blood. Amplification yielded TCR beta CDR3 regions, with RNA transcripts as the source. HTBI primers were the set used in a first-round RT-PCR of the TCR CDR3. One entry per CDR3 protein, called by TCRdb with MiXCR from the multiplex PCR reads. The table lists hundreds of thousands of distinct CDR3 sequences, about 15% of them singletons, with roughly 10% in the top ten. In this sample, this clonotype turned up a few times. The target antigen is unknown. The receptor was isolated from a woman under 30 with Graves' hyperthyroidism. Input material: blood.

This CDR3 is CASSSRDSTDTQYF. The CDR3 bases are TGTGCCAGCAGCTCCCGGGACAGCACAGATACGCAGTATTTT. The genes are TRBV6-4 and TRBJ2-3; D possibly uses TRBD1 or TRBD2 (5 bases each). The germline V gene encodes CDR1 MRHNA and CDR2 SNTAGT. Trimming cost V 6 bases and J 0 bases, with 10 bases left between them. This CDR3 comprises 14 residues.